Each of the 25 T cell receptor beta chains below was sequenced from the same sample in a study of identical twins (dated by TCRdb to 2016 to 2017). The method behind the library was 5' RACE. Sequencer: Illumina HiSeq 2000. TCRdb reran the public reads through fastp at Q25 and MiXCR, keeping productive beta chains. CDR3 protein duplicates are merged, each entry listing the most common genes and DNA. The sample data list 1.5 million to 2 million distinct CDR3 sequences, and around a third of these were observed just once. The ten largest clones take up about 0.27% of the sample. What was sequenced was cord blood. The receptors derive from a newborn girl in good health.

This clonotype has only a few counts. This CDR3 is CASSQDRWSNGYTF. CDR3 nucleotides: TGCGCCAGCAGCCAAGATCGTTGGAGTAATGGCTACACCTTC. V gene TRBV4-1 combines with J gene TRBJ1-2, with unresolved D. This CDR3 contains 14 residues. Deletions cut 0 bases from V and 6 bases from J, with 11 bases between. The germline gives CDR1 MGHRA, CDR2 YSYEKL.

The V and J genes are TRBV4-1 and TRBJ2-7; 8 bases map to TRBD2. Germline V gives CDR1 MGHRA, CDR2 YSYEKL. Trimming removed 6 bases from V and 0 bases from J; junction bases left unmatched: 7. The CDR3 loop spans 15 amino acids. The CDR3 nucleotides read TGCGCCAGCAGTCTTCGTAGCGGGGTCTCCTACGAGCAGTACTTC. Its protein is CASSLRSGVSYEQYF.

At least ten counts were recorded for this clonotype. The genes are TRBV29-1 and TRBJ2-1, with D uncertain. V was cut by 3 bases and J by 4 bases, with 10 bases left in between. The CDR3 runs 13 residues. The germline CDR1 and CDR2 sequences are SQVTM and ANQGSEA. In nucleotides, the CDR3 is TGCAGCGTTGAGGGCGGAATTTACAATGAGCAGTTCTTC. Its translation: CSVEGGIYNEQFF.

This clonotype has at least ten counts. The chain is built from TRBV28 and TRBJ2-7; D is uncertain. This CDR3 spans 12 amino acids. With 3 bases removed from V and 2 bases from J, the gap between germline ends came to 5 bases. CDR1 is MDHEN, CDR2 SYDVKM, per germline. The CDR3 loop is CASSFPPYEQYF. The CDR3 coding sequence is TGTGCCAGCAGTTTCCCCCCCTACGAGCAGTACTTC.

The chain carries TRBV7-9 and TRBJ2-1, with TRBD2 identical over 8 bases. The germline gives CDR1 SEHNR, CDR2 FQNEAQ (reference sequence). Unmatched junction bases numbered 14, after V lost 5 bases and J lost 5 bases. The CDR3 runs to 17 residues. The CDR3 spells CASSLPLDGRDHNEQFF. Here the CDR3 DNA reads TGTGCCAGCAGCCTACCCCTTGACGGGAGGGATCACAATGAGCAGTTCTTC. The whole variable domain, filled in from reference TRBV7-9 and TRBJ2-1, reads DTGVSQNPRHKITKRGQNVTFRCDPISEHNRLYWYRQTLGQGPEFLTYFQNEAQLEKSRLLSDRFSAERPKGSFSTLEIQRTEQGDSAMYLCASSLPLDGRDHNEQFFGPGTRLTVL.

CDR3 region: CAISGTSRNEQFF. The DNA of the CDR3 is TGTGCCATCAGTGGGACTAGCCGTAATGAGCAGTTCTTC. The chain carries TRBV10-3 and TRBJ2-1; 8 bases map to TRBD2. Trimming cost V 4 bases and J 7 bases; bases outside gene matches: 3. The CDR3 covers 13 residues. Germline loops: CDR1 ENHRY, CDR2 SYGVKD.

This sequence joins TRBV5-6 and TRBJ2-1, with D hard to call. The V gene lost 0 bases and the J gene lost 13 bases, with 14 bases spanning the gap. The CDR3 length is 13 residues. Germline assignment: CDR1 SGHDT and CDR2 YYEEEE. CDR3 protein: CASSLGSQETQFF. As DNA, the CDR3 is TGTGCCAGCAGCTTGGGGTCCCAAGAGACCCAGTTCTTC.

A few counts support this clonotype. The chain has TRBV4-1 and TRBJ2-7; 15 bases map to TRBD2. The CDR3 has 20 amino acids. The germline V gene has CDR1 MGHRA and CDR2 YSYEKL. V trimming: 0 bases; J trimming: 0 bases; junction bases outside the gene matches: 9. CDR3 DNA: TGCGCCAGCAGCCAAGAGTCCGGGACTAGCGGGAGGCCTGACTCCTACGAGCAGTACTTC. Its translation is CASSQESGTSGRPDSYEQYF.

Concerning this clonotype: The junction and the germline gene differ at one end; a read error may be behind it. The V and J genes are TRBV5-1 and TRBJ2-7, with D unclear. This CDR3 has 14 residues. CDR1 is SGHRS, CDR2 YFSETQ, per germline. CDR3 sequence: CAGSILTADYEQYF. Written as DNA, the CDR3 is TGCGCCGGCAGCATATTGACGGCTGACTACGAGCAGTACTTC.

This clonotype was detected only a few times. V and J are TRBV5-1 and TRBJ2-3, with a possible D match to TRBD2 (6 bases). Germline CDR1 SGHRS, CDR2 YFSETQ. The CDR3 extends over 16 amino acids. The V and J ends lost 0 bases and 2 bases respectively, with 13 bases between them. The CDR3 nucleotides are TGCGCCAGCAGCTTGGCCATGGGACTCTCCACAGATACGCAGTATTTT. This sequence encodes CASSLAMGLSTDTQYF.

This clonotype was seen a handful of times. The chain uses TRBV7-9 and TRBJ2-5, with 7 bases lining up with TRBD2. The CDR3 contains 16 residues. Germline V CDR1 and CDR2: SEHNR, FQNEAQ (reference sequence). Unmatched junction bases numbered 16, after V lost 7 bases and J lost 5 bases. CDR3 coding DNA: TGTGCCAGCACCATAGGACTAGGTCTAAAAAGGGAGACCCAGTACTTC. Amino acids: CASTIGLGLKRETQYF.

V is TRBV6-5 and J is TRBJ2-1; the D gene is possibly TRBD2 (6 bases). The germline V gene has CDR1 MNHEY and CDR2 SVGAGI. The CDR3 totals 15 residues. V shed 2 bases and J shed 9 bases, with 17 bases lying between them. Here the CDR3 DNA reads TGTGCCAGCAGTTACGGGAGGTGGGTGAGAAGTGAGCAGTTCTTC. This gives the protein CASSYGRWVRSEQFF.

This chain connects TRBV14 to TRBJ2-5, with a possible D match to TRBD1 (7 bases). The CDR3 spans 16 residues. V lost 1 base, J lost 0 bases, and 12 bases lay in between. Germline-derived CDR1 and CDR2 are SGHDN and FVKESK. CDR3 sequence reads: CASSQGRGQYQETQYF. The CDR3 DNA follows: TGTGCCAGCAGCCAAGGGCGGGGACAGTACCAAGAGACCCAGTACTTC. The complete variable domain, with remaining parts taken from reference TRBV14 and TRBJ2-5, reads EAGVTQFPSHSVIEKGQTVTLRCDPISGHDNLYWYRRVMGKEIKFLLHFVKESKQDESGMPNNRFLAERTGGTYSTLKVQPAELEDSGVYFCASSQGRGQYQETQYFGPGTRLLVL.

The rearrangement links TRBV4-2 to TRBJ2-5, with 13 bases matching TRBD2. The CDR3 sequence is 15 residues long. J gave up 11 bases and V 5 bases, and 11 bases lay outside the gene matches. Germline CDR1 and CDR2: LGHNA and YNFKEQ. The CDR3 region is CASSTGLAGDGEQYF. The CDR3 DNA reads TGTGCCAGCAGCACTGGACTAGCGGGAGATGGTGAGCAGTACTTC.

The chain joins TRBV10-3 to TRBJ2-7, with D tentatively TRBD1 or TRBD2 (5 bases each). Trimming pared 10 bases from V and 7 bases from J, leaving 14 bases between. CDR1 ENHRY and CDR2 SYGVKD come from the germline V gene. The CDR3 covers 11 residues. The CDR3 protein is CATLWGSEQYF. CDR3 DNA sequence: TGTGCCACCCTTTGGGGGAGTGAGCAGTACTTC.

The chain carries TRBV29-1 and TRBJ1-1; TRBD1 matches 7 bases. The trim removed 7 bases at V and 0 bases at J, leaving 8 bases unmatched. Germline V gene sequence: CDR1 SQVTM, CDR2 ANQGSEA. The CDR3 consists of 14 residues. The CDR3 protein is CSAGGQAVNTEAFF. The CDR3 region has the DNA TGCAGCGCCGGAGGACAGGCGGTGAACACTGAAGCTTTCTTT.

For the CDR3, the DNA is TGCGCCAGCAGCCCTACGAGGACTAGCATGAGCAACGAGCAGTACTTC. Its protein is CASSPTRTSMSNEQYF. The chain couples TRBV5-1 to TRBJ2-7; TRBD2 aligns across 8 bases. CDR3 size: 16 residues. Germline trimming cut 4 bases from V and 5 bases from J; bases unmatched to any gene: 14. Germline V gives CDR1 SGHRS, CDR2 YFSETQ.

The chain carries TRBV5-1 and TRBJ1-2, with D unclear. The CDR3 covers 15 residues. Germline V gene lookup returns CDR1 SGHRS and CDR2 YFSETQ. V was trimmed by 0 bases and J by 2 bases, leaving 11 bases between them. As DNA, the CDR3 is TGCGCCAGCAGCTTGGTGAGAGGTGGGAACTATGGCTACACCTTC. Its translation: CASSLVRGGNYGYTF.

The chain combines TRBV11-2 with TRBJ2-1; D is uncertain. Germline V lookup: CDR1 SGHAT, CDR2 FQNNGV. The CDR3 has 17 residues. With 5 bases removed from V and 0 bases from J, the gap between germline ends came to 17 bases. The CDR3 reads CASSHPFGVLSYNEQFF. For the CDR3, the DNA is TGTGCCAGCAGCCACCCGTTCGGCGTTCTCTCCTACAATGAGCAGTTCTTC.

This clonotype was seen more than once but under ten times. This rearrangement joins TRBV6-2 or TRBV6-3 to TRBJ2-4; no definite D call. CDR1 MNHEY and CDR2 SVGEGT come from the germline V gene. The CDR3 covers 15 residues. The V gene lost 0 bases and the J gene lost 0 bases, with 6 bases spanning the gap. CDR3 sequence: CASSYSTRAKNIQYF. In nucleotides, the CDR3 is TGTGCCAGCAGTTACTCGACGAGAGCCAAAAACATTCAGTACTTC.

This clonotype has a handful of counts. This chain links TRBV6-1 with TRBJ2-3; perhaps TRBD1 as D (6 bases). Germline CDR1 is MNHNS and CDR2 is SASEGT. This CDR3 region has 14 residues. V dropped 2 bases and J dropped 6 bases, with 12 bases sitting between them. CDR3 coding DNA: TGTGCCAGCAGTGAAAGGGGGAGTAGGGATACGCAGTATTTT. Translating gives CASSERGSRDTQYF.

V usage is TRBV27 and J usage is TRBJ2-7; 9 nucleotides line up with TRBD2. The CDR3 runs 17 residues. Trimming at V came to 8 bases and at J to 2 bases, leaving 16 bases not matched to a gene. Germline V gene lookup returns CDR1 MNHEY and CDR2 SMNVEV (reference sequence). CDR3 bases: TGTGCCAGCGTCAACTACCCAAAGCGGGAGGACACCTACGAGCAGTACTTC. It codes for CASVNYPKREDTYEQYF.

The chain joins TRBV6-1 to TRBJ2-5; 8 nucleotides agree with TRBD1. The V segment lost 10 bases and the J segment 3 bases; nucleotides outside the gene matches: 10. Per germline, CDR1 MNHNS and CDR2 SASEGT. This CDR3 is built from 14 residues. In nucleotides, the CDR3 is TGTGCCAACGGACAGGGATATGCCAAAGAGACCCAGTACTTC. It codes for CANGQGYAKETQYF.

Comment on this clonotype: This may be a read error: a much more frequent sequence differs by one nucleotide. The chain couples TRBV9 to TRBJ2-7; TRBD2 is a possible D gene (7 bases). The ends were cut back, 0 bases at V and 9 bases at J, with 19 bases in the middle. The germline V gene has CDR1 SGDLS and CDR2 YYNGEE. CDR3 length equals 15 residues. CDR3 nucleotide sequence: TGTGCCAGCAGCGTAGCGGGGGGCTCCTACAATGGGCAGTACTTC. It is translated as CASSVAGGSYNGQYF.

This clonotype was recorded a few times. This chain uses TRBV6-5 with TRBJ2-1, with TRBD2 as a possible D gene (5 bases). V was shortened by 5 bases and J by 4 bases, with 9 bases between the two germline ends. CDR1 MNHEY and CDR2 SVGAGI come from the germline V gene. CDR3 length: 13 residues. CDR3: CASSPRLYNEQFF. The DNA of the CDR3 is TGTGCCAGCAGTCCCCGACTATACAATGAGCAGTTCTTC.